This TCR beta chain was found in a study of regulatory T cells in long-lasting Graves disease. In building TCR beta libraries, iRepertoire HTBI primers were used together with Arm-PCR of CDR3 regions. MiXCR was run by TCRdb on the multiplex PCR reads, yielding one entry per CDR3 protein. The sample records around 400,000 distinct CDR3 sequences, roughly 10% being singletons. This CDR3 has 16 residues. J gave up 1 base and V 2 bases, and 5 bases lay outside the gene matches. Per the germline V gene, CDR1 is SGHTA and CDR2 is FQGTGA. This clonotype occurred many times. Documented time point: newly diagnosed GD, antithyroid drugs for less than 3 months. From RNA extracted from PBMCs, the TCR library was made. The same data also contributed to another study, on T cells in Graves' hyperthyroidism and ophthalmopathy. From that paper: Newly diagnosed hyperthyroidism, duration under 2 months, in patients aged 18 to 65. Patients were excluded because of uncontrolled infection, other autoimmune disease, pregnancy or lactation.

The rearrangement joins TRBV7-3 to TRBJ2-3; 8 nucleotides agree with TRBD2. This specimen was peripheral blood mononuclear cells (PBMCs), taken at new diagnosis, from a patient treated with antithyroid drugs. The TCR originated in a woman younger than 35 with Graves disease. The CDR3 reads CASSLAGRGGTDTQYF. In DNA, the CDR3 is TGTGCCAGCAGCTTAGCTGGGCGGGGGGGCACAGATACGCAGTATTTT.